This T cell receptor (beta chain) originates from a study of T cell changes during pregnancy in multiple sclerosis. Sequencing used immunoSEQ multiplex PCR; TCRdb keeps in-frame clones, though not all of them. The sample includes tens of thousands of clones, under 95% of them seen just once. This CDR3 is built from 13 residues. The germline V and J ends were trimmed by 11 bases and 2 bases, with 15 bases remaining between them. Germline V gene sequence: CDR1 SGHNT, CDR2 YENEEA. The rearrangement links TRBV11-3 to TRBJ1-2; D is undetermined. The material sequenced was peripheral blood, taken after pregnancy. The clonotype was recovered from a female donor in good health, enrolled as a control in a pregnancy study. The DNA of the CDR3 is TGTGCCTCGAGTCTGCAGGCGAACTATGGCTACACCTTC. Protein sequence: CASSLQANYGYTF.